The text below deals with one T cell receptor beta chain. Its antigen is not identified. The study ran its PCR with 60 Vbeta and 13 Jbeta primers. Here immunoSEQ multiplex PCR was the method, and the copy in TCRdb shows in-frame clones only, minus some. The sample includes roughly 190,000 clones, around 76% of them seen just once. The data are from a study of cytomegalovirus exposure and HLA in healthy donors. Findings and limits, study-wide: Common viral pathogens (according to a later analysis) appeared linked to several of the most significant clusters. Information on immune exposure was restricted to one variable (CMV serostatus). Indistinguishable V segments such as TRBV6-2 and TRBV6-3 were excluded. Most TCR beta V segments were productive about 87% or about 30% of the time in an earlier analysis.

Trimming at V came to 8 bases and at J to 5 bases, leaving 7 bases not matched to a gene. Germline V gives CDR1 WSHSY, CDR2 SAAADI. The CDR3 is 14 residues long. This chain joins TRBV10-2 and TRBJ2-1, with TRBD2 identical over 9 bases. The sequenced sample consisted of PBMCs. This receptor was obtained from a woman aged 25 to 45 in good health and CMV-seropositive. The CDR3 loop is CASGGSSGDNEQFF. In nucleotides, the CDR3 is TGCGCCAGCGGGGGGTCTAGCGGGGACAATGAGCAGTTCTTC.